The 8 T cell receptor beta chains reported below all come from one sample, sequenced in a study of blood T cell repertoires in COVID-19. Assay used: immunoSEQ multiplex PCR; TCRdb lists only in-frame clones, some missing. There are 300,000 to 400,000 clones in the sample; 80% to 90% occur only once, and around 4.2% lies in the top ten. Material: PBMCs or T cells enriched from blood (not recorded which). These receptors all stem from a woman aged 40 to 50 with acute COVID-19.

The rearrangement links TRBV10-3 to TRBJ1-1; no reliable D call. Per germline, CDR1 ENHRY and CDR2 SYGVKD. The CDR3 has 11 residues. The V and J ends lost 10 bases and 3 bases respectively, with 9 bases between them. DNA for the CDR3: TGTGCCAAAAGGAGGGACACTGAAGCTTTCTTT. Translation: CAKRRDTEAFF.

The chain is built from TRBV19 and TRBJ2-3, with D maybe TRBD2 (6 bases). The CDR3 contains 14 residues. Germline loops: CDR1 LNHDA, CDR2 SQIVND (reference sequence). Deletions cut 4 bases from V and 0 bases from J, with 8 bases between. Written as DNA, the CDR3 is TGTGCCAGTAGTAAAACTAGCAGCACAGATACGCAGTATTTT. This gives the protein CASSKTSSTDTQYF.

The CDR3 sequence: CASRHRDTNTEAFF. The CDR3 nucleotides read TGTGCCAGTCGGCATCGGGATACAAACACTGAAGCTTTCTTT. This chain uses TRBV19 with TRBJ1-1, with unresolved D. Looked up from germline, CDR1 is LNHDA and CDR2 is SQIVND (reference sequence). The CDR3 spans 14 residues. Trimming removed 8 bases from V and 2 bases from J, with 15 bases in between.

This clone has a single count. The rearrangement joins TRBV7-9 to TRBJ1-3; no clear D. The CDR3 sequence is 19 residues long. The V gene's germline CDR1 is SEHNR and CDR2 FQNEAQ (reference sequence). The V gene lost 1 base and the J gene lost 2 bases, with 21 bases spanning the gap. CDR3 sequence (DNA): TGTGCCAGCAGCTTAGTTCCTCCGTACGGACGGAGGACTGGAAACACCATATATTTT. Translating gives CASSLVPPYGRRTGNTIYF.

This clone was counted a few times. This chain links TRBV15 with TRBJ1-4, with TRBD1 matching over 8 bases. Per germline, CDR1 LNHNV and CDR2 YYDKDF (reference sequence). The CDR3 is 14 residues long. The V and J ends lost 1 base and 5 bases, in that order; junction bases with no gene match: 0. CDR3 in DNA: TGTGCCACCAGCAGAGGGACAGGGAATGAAAAACTGTTTTTT. Protein: CATSRGTGNEKLFF.

The CDR3 loop reads CASSFGTSGKKETQYF. The CDR3 nucleotides read TGTGCCAGCAGCTTCGGTACTAGCGGGAAAAAAGAGACCCAGTACTTC. V is TRBV5-8 and J is TRBJ2-5, with 10 bases aligning to TRBD2. Trimming cost V 2 bases and J 3 bases; bases outside gene matches: 7. This CDR3 has 16 residues. CDR1 and CDR2 (germline): SGHTS, YDEGEE.

The V call is TRBV19, the J call TRBJ2-1; the match to TRBD2 covers 11 bases. V gave up 5 bases and J gave up 0 bases; unmatched junction bases: 3. Germline CDR1 reads LNHDA; CDR2 reads SQIVND (reference sequence). The CDR3 spans 16 residues. The CDR3 region is CASSASGGSSYNEQFF. CDR3 in DNA: TGTGCCAGTAGTGCTAGCGGGGGGAGCTCCTACAATGAGCAGTTCTTC.

This rearrangement joins TRBV7-8 to TRBJ1-2; no reliable D call. The CDR3 extends over 13 amino acids. Looked up from germline, CDR1 is SGHVS and CDR2 is FQNEAQ. V dropped 1 base and J dropped 10 bases, with 13 bases sitting between them. The CDR3 region is CASSLDGHVDYTF. CDR3 coding DNA: TGTGCCAGCAGCTTAGACGGTCATGTCGACTACACCTTC.